A single T cell receptor (beta chain) is shown here with its context. Its specificity is not known. The data derive from a study of cytomegalovirus exposure and HLA in healthy donors. Study findings and constraints: Cytomegalovirus association was listed for 164 TCR beta chains. Clusters of TCRs from the first cohort tended to co-occur in the roughly 120 validation repertoires (as a later analysis found). For most TCR sequences rarity was the rule, although some public TCRs occurred in many donors.

This table comes from immunoSEQ multiplex PCR, and its TCRdb copy is limited to in-frame clones, with some not included. The sample includes 200,000 to 250,000 clones, about nine tenths of them seen just once. Donors came from a validation cohort of over a hundred subjects, distinct from the first 666-subject cohort. V was cut by 5 bases and J by 4 bases, with 8 bases left in between. Germline CDR1 and CDR2: MDHEN and SYDVKM. This CDR3 has 13 residues. Sequenced material: PBMCs. The V gene is TRBV28, the J gene TRBJ2-2, with D possibly TRBD1 on 5 matching bases. The clonotype originates from a woman between 18 and 30 years old in good health and CMV-seropositive. CDR3 in DNA: TGTGCCAGCAGTGACAGCACCACCGGGGAGCTGTTTTTT. The encoded protein is CASSDSTTGELFF.